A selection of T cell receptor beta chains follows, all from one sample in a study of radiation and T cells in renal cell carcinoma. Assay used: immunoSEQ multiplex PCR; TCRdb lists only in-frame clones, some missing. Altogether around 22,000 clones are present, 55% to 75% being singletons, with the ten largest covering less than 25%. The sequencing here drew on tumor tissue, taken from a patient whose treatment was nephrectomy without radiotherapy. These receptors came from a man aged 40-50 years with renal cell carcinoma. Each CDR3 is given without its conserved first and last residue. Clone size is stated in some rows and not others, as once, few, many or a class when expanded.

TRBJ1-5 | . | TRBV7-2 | ASSAQVSNQPQH
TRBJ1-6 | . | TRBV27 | ASTRRGDRVLSPLH
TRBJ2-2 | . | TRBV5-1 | ASSLQGGGELF
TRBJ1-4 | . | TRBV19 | ASSIQGGSEKLF
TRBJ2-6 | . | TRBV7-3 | ASSLNLQTSGANVLT
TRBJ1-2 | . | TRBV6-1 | ASRPRGGYGYT
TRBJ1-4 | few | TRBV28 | ASSFTEKLF
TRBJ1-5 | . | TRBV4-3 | ASSQDQEQPQH
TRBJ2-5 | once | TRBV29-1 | SVGDPTTQETQY
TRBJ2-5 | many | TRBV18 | ASSPRHPQETQY
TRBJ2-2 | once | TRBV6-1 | ATFPGTGNTGELF
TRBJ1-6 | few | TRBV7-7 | ASSLDSYNSPLH
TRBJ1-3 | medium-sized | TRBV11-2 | ASSLVVDTIY
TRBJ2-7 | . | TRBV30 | AQATERYEQY
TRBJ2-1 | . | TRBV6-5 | AIAGTGGFNEQF
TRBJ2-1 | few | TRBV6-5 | ASGPRRDSYNEQF
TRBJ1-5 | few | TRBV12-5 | ASGLAPGITSNQPQH
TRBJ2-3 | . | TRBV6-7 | ASSYFSLAGNSTDTQY
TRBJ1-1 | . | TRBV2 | ASSERGVTEAF
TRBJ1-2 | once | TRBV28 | ASLGDYGYT
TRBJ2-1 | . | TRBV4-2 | ASSQSRNNEQF
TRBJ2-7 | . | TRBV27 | ASRVRGGTYEQY
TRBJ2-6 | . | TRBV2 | ATGTAYSGANVLT
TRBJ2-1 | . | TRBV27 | ASSSTFHEQF
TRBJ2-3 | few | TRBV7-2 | ASSLEALPDTQY
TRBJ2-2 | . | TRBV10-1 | ASRGEGYTGELF
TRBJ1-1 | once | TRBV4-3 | ASSPRSQNAEAF
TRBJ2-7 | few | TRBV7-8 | ASSLSLGLQNEQY
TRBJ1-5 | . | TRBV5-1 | ASSPEGGIEQPQH
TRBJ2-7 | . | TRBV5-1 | ASSLAGTGTAYEQY
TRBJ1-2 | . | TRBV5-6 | ASRRFQGVEGYT
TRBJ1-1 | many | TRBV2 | ATQLQGLNTEAF
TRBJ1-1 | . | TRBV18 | ASSPPGSRGAGTEAF
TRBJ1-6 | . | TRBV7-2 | ASSPVSGVHSPLH
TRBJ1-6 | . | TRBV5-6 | ASSLVRGNNSPLH
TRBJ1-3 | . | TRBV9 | ASSAFQGESGNTIY
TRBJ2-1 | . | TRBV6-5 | ASSKPGQGYNEQF
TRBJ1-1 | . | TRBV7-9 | ASSLSGNTEAF
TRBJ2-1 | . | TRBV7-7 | ASSLGLAGINEQF
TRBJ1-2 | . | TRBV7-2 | ASTREGRGNYGYT